A selection of T cell receptor beta chains follows, all from one sample in a study of PD-1 blockade in mismatch repair-deficient tumors. Assay: immunoSEQ multiplex PCR; the TCRdb copy retains only in-frame clones and omits some. The sample lists tens of thousands of clones, 70% to 90% occurring once. Sequencing was performed on peripheral blood, taken 44 weeks after starting pembrolizumab. These receptors came from an adult with mismatch repair-deficient cancer. CDR3s include the opening cysteine and the closing phenylalanine or tryptophan. The order of the fields is CDR3 protein, J gene, V gene.

CASSFGGGRDKYQPQHF	TRBJ1-5	TRBV7-2
CASRSPLPGTGANVLTF	TRBJ2-6	TRBV28
CASSGKLKRTSSSPKDTQYF	TRBJ2-3	TRBV10-1
CASSLPSGSSYNEQFF	TRBJ2-1	TRBV7-9
CASSPRGASSYEQYF	TRBJ2-7	TRBV5-6
CASSSRDGRSGNTIYF	TRBJ1-3	TRBV7-9
CASSPQAGNQETQYF	TRBJ2-5	TRBV5-4
CASSGRARHEQYF	TRBJ2-7	TRBV11-3
CASKRSGGLHRNEQFF	TRBJ2-1	TRBV19
CASSQEGRPAKETQYF	TRBJ2-5	TRBV4-1
CASSLGGIGTDTQYF	TRBJ2-3	TRBV7-7
CAWSPFPRQTEAFF	TRBJ1-1	TRBV30
CASSPKGQYGYTF	TRBJ1-2	TRBV18
CASTDSGSTHNEQFF	TRBJ2-1	TRBV6-6
CASSLGGTTQETQYF	TRBJ2-5	TRBV7-9
CASSLSGPGTFDEQYF	TRBJ2-7	TRBV27
CASSLDGQDDYGYTF	TRBJ1-2	TRBV5-1
CASRDRAGYTF	TRBJ1-2	TRBV6-1
CASSDRGLGTEAFF	TRBJ1-1	TRBV9
CSATERGGYTF	TRBJ1-2	TRBV20-1
CASSSGLEGATYEQYF	TRBJ2-7	TRBV6-5
CASSARQGAFGNTIYF	TRBJ1-3	TRBV7-6
CASSLPSGAYNNEQFF	TRBJ2-1	TRBV5-4
CASSPFGQALYEQYF	.	TRBV7-2
CASSYLLAAGGEQYF	TRBJ2-7	TRBV6-6
CASNGVNSYNEQFF	TRBJ2-1	TRBV5-6
CASSTSGRSKKFF	TRBJ2-1	TRBV19
CASSEDRVGEQYF	TRBJ2-7	TRBV19
CASSQDESYNEQFF	TRBJ2-1	TRBV4-1
CASSLLTGNEQYF	TRBJ2-7	TRBV7-2
CASSWEDREAFF	TRBJ1-1	TRBV5-8
CASASGVGHNEQFF	TRBJ2-1	TRBV9
CASSVRTRDYRNEQFF	TRBJ2-1	TRBV6-6
CASSARQGASYNEQFF	TRBJ2-1	TRBV9